The 12 T cell receptor beta chains in this list originate from one sample, sequenced in a study of human T cells and chemical hapten exposure. TCRdb called the RACE reads again in MiXCR, with one record for every CDR3 protein. The data hold more than 70,000 distinct CDR3 sequences, with 11% observed a single time. Sample time point: patch test 2, 6 weeks after DPC sensitization. Treatment specified: therapeutic diphenylcyclopropenone sensitization with weekly scalp DPC. The specimen comprised whole blood, sampled in connection with sensitization to the hapten diphenylcyclopropenone (DPC). Receptor source: a man aged 18-30 years with alopecia areata. Some clones in this sample may be carry-over from other donors' samples.

A remark on this clonotype: Germline is not matched at one junction end, which may reflect a read error. The chain combines TRBV3-1 with TRBJ2-1; no firm D call. CDR3 length: 12 amino acids. Germline CDR1 reads LGHDT; CDR2 reads YNNKEL (reference sequence). CDR3 in amino acids: CASSEDPDEQFF. As DNA, the CDR3 is TGTGCCAGCAGCGAAGACCCCGATGAGCAGTTCTTC.

This clonotype was recorded a few times. The chain joins TRBV7-2 to TRBJ1-2, with unresolved D. The CDR3 sequence is 13 residues long. V gave up 5 bases and J gave up 8 bases, with 15 bases separating them. CDR1 and CDR2 (germline): SGHTA, FQGNSA. Here the CDR3 reads CASSLDTTSGYTF. The CDR3 DNA follows: TGTGCCAGCAGCCTTGACACGACGAGCGGCTACACCTTC.

V usage is TRBV20-1 and J usage is TRBJ1-1; D gene ambiguous. V shed 5 bases and J shed 1 base, with 8 bases lying between them. Per germline, CDR1 DFQATT and CDR2 SNEGSKA (reference sequence). The CDR3 contains 12 residues. This chain's CDR3 is CSAVRQNTEAFF. The DNA for the CDR3 is TGCAGTGCTGTTAGACAGAACACTGAAGCTTTCTTT.

The CDR3 spells CAIRGRASDNEQFF. In DNA, the CDR3 is TGTGCCATCAGAGGCAGGGCATCTGACAATGAGCAGTTCTTC. The chain is built from TRBV10-3 and TRBJ2-1; D perhaps matches TRBD1 (5 bases). CDR1 and CDR2 (germline): ENHRY, SYGVKD. Trimming removed 6 bases from V and 5 bases from J, with 14 bases in between. The CDR3 contains 14 residues.

The table lists this clonotype with many counts. The chain couples TRBV20-1 to TRBJ1-1; D unclear. Germline V gene lookup returns CDR1 DFQATT and CDR2 SNEGSKA (reference sequence). V was pared by 5 bases and J by 4 bases, with 8 bases between. This CDR3 is 11 amino acids long. CDR3 nucleotides: TGCAGTGCTTCCCACGGCACTGAAGCTTTCTTT. Its protein is CSASHGTEAFF.

This clonotype came up a few times. The genes are TRBV4-3 and TRBJ1-4; D gene uncertain. The germline V gene encodes CDR1 LGHNA and CDR2 YSLEER. The CDR3 consists of 15 residues. The germline V and J ends were trimmed by 0 bases and 7 bases, with 12 bases remaining between them. The CDR3 region has the DNA TGCGCCAGCAGCCAAGATGGGAGGTTGACTGAAAAACTGTTTTTT. It encodes CASSQDGRLTEKLFF.

The rearrangement links TRBV3-1 to TRBJ1-5; D gene ambiguous. This CDR3 contains 15 residues. Germline V gene sequence: CDR1 LGHDT, CDR2 YNNKEL (reference sequence). V was pared by 1 base and J by 3 bases, with 10 bases between. Here the CDR3 reads CASSQGSSHNQPQHF. CDR3 DNA: TGTGCCAGCAGCCAAGGGTCCAGCCACAATCAGCCCCAGCATTTT.

This clonotype was counted only a few times. The junction does not match germline at one end; this may be a read error. This rearrangement joins TRBV6-2 or TRBV6-3 to TRBJ1-2, with D possibly matching TRBD1 (6 bases). The length of the CDR3 is 12 residues. Germline loops: CDR1 MNHEY, CDR2 SVGEGT. The CDR3 here is CASRYSGEGYTF. CDR3 in DNA: TGTGCCAGCAGATACTCAGGGGAAGGCTACACCTTC.

The gene calls are TRBV4-2 and TRBJ2-1, with D tentatively TRBD2 (6 bases). Germline CDR1 is LGHNA and CDR2 is YNFKEQ. The V gene lost 0 bases and the J gene lost 2 bases, with 8 bases spanning the gap. There are 15 residues in the CDR3. The CDR3 nucleotides are TGTGCCAGCAGCCAAGAGACGGGGGCCTACAATGAGCAGTTCTTC. Encoded protein: CASSQETGAYNEQFF.

This clonotype came up many times. The J gene is TRBJ1-1, the V gene TRBV6-2 or TRBV6-3; D call uncertain. V was clipped by 2 bases and J by 4 bases, with 8 bases between them. The CDR3 runs to 13 residues. Germline loops: CDR1 MNHEY, CDR2 SVGEGT. CDR3 sequence (DNA): TGTGCCAGCAGTTACCCTGTGGGCACTGAAGCTTTCTTT. The encoded protein is CASSYPVGTEAFF.

This clonotype was seen at least ten times. The chain recombines TRBV7-2 with TRBJ2-5; a possible D gene is TRBD2 (6 bases). The CDR3 totals 14 residues. The V and J ends lost 3 bases and 6 bases respectively, with 14 bases between them. The germline V gene has CDR1 SGHTA and CDR2 FQGNSA. Here the CDR3 reads CASSLEGGVKTQYF. DNA for the CDR3: TGTGCCAGCAGCTTGGAGGGAGGCGTAAAGACCCAGTACTTC.

This clonotype was picked up a small number of times. V gene TRBV6-2 or TRBV6-3 combines with J gene TRBJ2-7; D gene unclear. This CDR3 comprises 13 residues. With 6 bases removed from V and 1 base from J, the gap between germline ends came to 10 bases. Germline V gene data show CDR1 as MNHEY and CDR2 as SVGEGT. The CDR3 DNA is TGTGCCAGCAGGGATACAGATTCCTACGAGCAGTACTTC. It encodes CASRDTDSYEQYF.